This T cell receptor (beta chain) was documented in a study of cytomegalovirus exposure and HLA in healthy donors. The germline V gene has CDR1 SGHNT and CDR2 YENEEA. The CDR3 has 15 residues. Trimming took 5 bases from V and 0 from J; bases not matched to a gene: 3. Use of 60 Vbeta and 13 Jbeta primers characterized the PCR. Repertoires were generated with immunoSEQ multiplex PCR, while TCRdb's copy carries only in-frame clones and drops some. The table lists 93,000 or so clones, 80% to 90% of them singletons. The sample was PBMCs. The sequence derives from a woman aged 18-35 years in good health and CMV-seropositive. The J gene is TRBJ2-3, the V gene TRBV11-3, with TRBD1 matching 9 bases. The CDR3 protein is CASSPGTGSTDTQYF. The CDR3 bases are TGTGCCAGCAGCCCCGGGACAGGGAGCACAGATACGCAGTATTTT. The variable domain in full, with the rest retrieved from reference TRBV11-3 and TRBJ2-3, is EAGVVQSPRYKIIEKKQPVAFWCNPISGHNTLYWYLQNLGQGPELLIRYENEEAVDDSQLPKDRFSAERLKGVDSTLKIQPAELGDSAVYLCASSPGTGSTDTQYFGPGTRLTVL.